Following are 31 T cell receptor beta chains from one sample sequenced in a study of blood T cell repertoires in COVID-19. Clones were sequenced by immunoSEQ multiplex PCR, and TCRdb holds only the in-frame ones, with some missing. This sample has nearly 90,000 clones, with 88% found just once. Specimen: peripheral blood. Every receptor here comes from a man aged 55 to 70 with acute or convalescent COVID-19.

The chain links TRBV3-1 (or the pseudogene TRBV3-2) to TRBJ1-2, with 9 nucleotides matching TRBD1. V trimming: 1 base; J trimming: 5 bases; junction bases outside the gene matches: 8. The length of the CDR3 is 16 residues. Germline V gene data show CDR1 as LGHDT and CDR2 as YNNKEL (reference sequence). This chain's CDR3 is CASSQARDRALYGYTF. The CDR3 nucleotides are TGTGCCAGCAGCCAAGCGAGGGACAGGGCCTTATATGGCTACACCTTC.

The genes are TRBV9 and TRBJ2-1; D might be TRBD1 (5 bases). The length of the CDR3 is 17 residues. Germline CDR1 reads SGDLS; CDR2 reads YYNGEE. The V end was cut by 3 bases, the J end by 3 bases, with 19 bases between. The CDR3 sequence is CASSGVVGQGNYNEQFF. Written as DNA, the CDR3 is TGTGCCAGCAGCGGCGTCGTTGGGCAGGGAAACTACAATGAGCAGTTCTTC.

The rearrangement links TRBV3-1 (or the pseudogene TRBV3-2) to TRBJ2-7; D remains ambiguous. In germline, CDR1 is LGHDT, CDR2 YNNKEL (reference sequence). CDR3 length equals 13 residues. Trimming cost V 2 bases and J 3 bases, with 8 bases left between them. This chain's CDR3 is CASSQINSYEQYF. The CDR3 nucleotides are TGTGCCAGCAGCCAAATTAACAGCTACGAGCAGTACTTC.

The rearrangement uses TRBV7-2 and TRBJ2-5, with D maybe TRBD2 (6 bases). This CDR3 contains 14 residues. The V end was cut by 1 base, the J end by 2 bases, with 8 bases between. The V gene's germline CDR1 is SGHTA and CDR2 FQGNSA. The CDR3 here is CASSLVGGQETQYF. In DNA form, the CDR3 reads TGTGCCAGCAGCTTAGTCGGGGGTCAAGAGACCCAGTACTTC.

This clone appeared a few times. The chain couples TRBV14 to TRBJ1-3, with a weak D call TRBD1 (5 bases). CDR1 SGHDN and CDR2 FVKESK come from the germline V gene. The CDR3 runs 16 residues. The V end was cut by 6 bases, the J end by 0 bases, with 15 bases between. The CDR3 loop reads CASSRTGTYSGNTIYF. DNA for the CDR3: TGTGCCAGCAGTCGAACCGGGACTTACTCTGGAAACACCATATATTTT.

V and J are TRBV5-4 and TRBJ2-3; the D gene is possibly TRBD1 (6 bases). Trimming left V 3 bases short and J 5 bases short, with 19 bases between. The CDR3 consists of 16 residues. Germline V gives CDR1 SGHNT, CDR2 YYREEE (reference sequence). As DNA, the CDR3 is TGTGCCAGCAGCTCGGCAGGGGCCTTACAGAGAGATACGCAGTATTTT. It codes for CASSSAGALQRDTQYF.

The chain combines TRBV4-2 with TRBJ2-1; 12 positions match TRBD2. This CDR3 has 17 residues. V shed 2 bases, J shed 1 base, and the junction held 3 bases outside the gene matches. Germline CDR1 LGHNA, CDR2 YNFKEQ. The CDR3 region has the DNA TGTGCCAGCAGCCAATCTAGCGGGGGGGCATCCTACAATGAGCAGTTCTTC. Encoded protein: CASSQSSGGASYNEQFF.

The J gene is TRBJ1-2, the V gene TRBV7-9; maybe TRBD1 (5 bases). The CDR3 length is 14 residues. Trimming cost V 2 bases and J 8 bases, with 15 bases left between them. The germline CDR1 and CDR2 sequences are SEHNR and FQNEAQ (reference sequence). This chain's CDR3 is CASSLQPRDHGYTF. The DNA of the CDR3 is TGTGCCAGCAGCTTACAACCCAGGGATCACGGCTACACCTTC.

This rearrangement joins TRBV4-1 to TRBJ1-5; D remains ambiguous. V lost 1 base and J lost 11, with 12 bases in between. The germline V gene has CDR1 MGHRA and CDR2 YSYEKL. The CDR3 extends over 13 amino acids. This CDR3 reads CASSQGPGKAQHF. CDR3 DNA: TGCGCCAGCAGCCAAGGGCCGGGGAAGGCCCAGCATTTT.

The chain couples TRBV5-8 to TRBJ1-5, with 9 bases lining up with TRBD1. This CDR3 has 15 amino acids. The V and J ends lost 5 bases and 7 bases, in that order; junction bases with no gene match: 10. Germline CDR1 is SGHTS and CDR2 is YDEGEE. CDR3 in DNA: TGTGCCAGCAGACTGAAGACAGGGGGAAGGCAGCCCCAGCATTTT. Protein sequence: CASRLKTGGRQPQHF.

This clone was recorded only once. The chain employs TRBV19 and TRBJ2-1; 8 nucleotides line up with TRBD1. The CDR3 extends over 14 amino acids. The V gene end was trimmed by 3 bases and the J gene end by 10 bases; junction bases not matched to a gene: 8. Per the germline V gene, CDR1 is LNHDA and CDR2 is SQIVND (reference sequence). As DNA, the CDR3 is TGTGCCAGTAGTATTGCCCAGGGGGCAGGGGAGCAGTTCTTC. Translated: CASSIAQGAGEQFF. Filled out from reference TRBV19 and TRBJ2-1, the complete variable domain reads DGGITQSPKYLFRKEGQNVTLSCEQNLNHDAMYWYRQDPGQGLRLIYYSQIVNDFQKGDIAEGYSVSREKKESFPLTVTSAQKNPTAFYLCASSIAQGAGEQFFGPGTRLTVL.

The chain carries TRBV7-3 and TRBJ2-7; D is possibly TRBD2 (7 bases). Germline V gene data show CDR1 as SGHTA and CDR2 as FQGTGA. The CDR3 has 14 amino acids. Trimming took 5 bases from V and 7 from J, leaving 18 bases between them. CDR3 region: CASSPVRGAKEQYF. The CDR3 nucleotides are TGTGCCAGCAGCCCTGTCCGGGGGGCGAAAGAGCAGTACTTC.

This clone was recorded once. The rearrangement uses TRBV24-1 and TRBJ1-5; perhaps TRBD1 as D (6 bases). Germline CDR1 KGHDR, CDR2 SFDVKD. The CDR3 spans 14 residues. Trimming stripped 9 bases from V and 3 bases from J, with 14 bases between. This CDR3 is CATSAGAINQPQHF. CDR3 nucleotide sequence: TGTGCCACCTCCGCGGGGGCAATCAATCAGCCCCAGCATTTT.

This clone came up once. This chain joins TRBV28 and TRBJ2-7, with 9 bases lining up with TRBD1. Germline V gene sequence: CDR1 MDHEN, CDR2 SYDVKM. V gave up 2 bases and J gave up 3 bases; unmatched junction bases: 5. The CDR3 covers 15 residues. In DNA form, the CDR3 reads TGTGCCAGCAGTTTACCGGGACAGGGAGGCTACGAGCAGTACTTC. Protein sequence: CASSLPGQGGYEQYF. The full variable domain, in which reference TRBV28 and TRBJ2-7 provide the parts outside the CDR3, is DVKVTQSSRYLVKRTGEKVFLECVQDMDHENMFWYRQDPGLGLRLIYFSYDVKMKEKGDIPEGYSVSREKKERFSLILESASTNQTSMYLCASSLPGQGGYEQYFGPGTRLTVT.

The rearrangement uses TRBV11-1 and TRBJ2-7; TRBD2 is a possible D gene (5 bases). With 3 bases removed from V and 0 bases from J, the gap between germline ends came to 9 bases. Per germline, CDR1 SGHAT and CDR2 FQDESV (reference sequence). The CDR3 has 14 amino acids. CDR3 loop: CASSFGIDSYEQYF. The CDR3 region has the DNA TGTGCCAGCAGCTTCGGGATTGACTCCTACGAGCAGTACTTC.

As regards this clone: This CDR3 is also generated by other DNA sequences in the sample. The CDR3 DNA follows: TGTGCCAGCAGCCGTAGAGTGAGCTCCTACGAGCAGTACTTC. It encodes CASSRRVSSYEQYF. The rearrangement links TRBV3-1 (or the pseudogene TRBV3-2) to TRBJ2-7; D is ambiguous. The CDR3 sequence is 14 residues long. Trimming cost V 4 bases and J 0 bases, with 10 bases left between them. In germline, CDR1 is LGHDT, CDR2 YNNKEL (reference sequence).

The chain joins TRBV5-4 to TRBJ2-3; the match to TRBD1 covers 8 bases. With 4 bases clipped from V and 5 bases from J, the junction kept 12 bases outside the gene matches. Germline V gene data show CDR1 as SGHNT and CDR2 as YYREEE (reference sequence). The length of the CDR3 is 16 residues. The CDR3 here is CASSPRWTGTGDTQYF. CDR3 DNA: TGTGCCAGCAGCCCCAGGTGGACAGGGACGGGAGATACGCAGTATTTT.

The chain joins TRBV2 to TRBJ2-3, with 8 bases matching TRBD1. Germline V CDR1 and CDR2: SNHLY, FYNNEI. Trimming at V came to 0 bases and at J to 2 bases, leaving 7 bases not matched to a gene. The CDR3 is made up of 17 amino acids. The CDR3 region is CASSEAWTGRNTDTQYF. The DNA for the CDR3 is TGTGCCAGCAGTGAAGCCTGGACAGGGAGGAACACAGATACGCAGTATTTT.

CDR3 loop: CASSILQGGEKLFF. The CDR3 DNA reads as TGTGCCAGTAGTATATTACAGGGCGGCGAAAAACTGTTTTTT. V is TRBV19 and J is TRBJ1-4, with D tentatively TRBD1 (6 bases). This CDR3 comprises 14 residues. Per the germline V gene, CDR1 is LNHDA and CDR2 is SQIVND (reference sequence). V was trimmed by 2 bases and J by 8 bases, leaving 12 bases between them.

The J gene is TRBJ2-7, the V gene TRBV2, with 8 bases fitting TRBD1. The CDR3 loop spans 15 amino acids. With 4 bases clipped from V and 3 bases from J, the junction kept 8 bases outside the gene matches. Germline values: CDR1 SNHLY, CDR2 FYNNEI. The DNA for the CDR3 is TGTGCCAGCAGTGCAAGAGGACAGGGAAACTACGAGCAGTACTTC. It translates to CASSARGQGNYEQYF.

With respect to this clone: This sample also contains other DNA sequences that code for the same CDR3. This chain connects TRBV7-2 to TRBJ2-2; 12 bases line up with TRBD2. The CDR3 totals 17 residues. Per the germline V gene, CDR1 is SGHTA and CDR2 is FQGNSA. Losses at the gene ends were 6 bases for V and 3 bases for J; bases not matched to a gene: 8. The CDR3 sequence is CASSSLAGGPDTGELFF. The CDR3 coding sequence is TGTGCCAGCAGTTCCCTAGCGGGAGGGCCTGACACCGGGGAGCTGTTTTTT. Drawing the rest from reference TRBV7-2 and TRBJ2-2, the complete variable domain is GAGVSQSPSNKVTEKGKDVELRCDPISGHTALYWYRQSLGQGLEFLIYFQGNSAPDKSGLPSDRFSAERTGGSVSTLTIQRTQQEDSAVYLCASSSLAGGPDTGELFFGEGSRLTVL.

The chain has TRBV19 and TRBJ1-2, with 10 bases lining up with TRBD1. The J segment lost 6 bases and the V segment lost 7 bases, leaving 11 bases of the junction unmatched. CDR1 and CDR2 (germline): LNHDA, SQIVND (reference sequence). CDR3 size: 15 residues. CDR3 nucleotides: TGTGCCAGTAAATCTGGACAGGGGGTAGGAAATGGCTACACCTTC. It codes for CASKSGQGVGNGYTF.

The rearrangement joins TRBV10-3 to TRBJ2-5, with a weak D call TRBD2 (6 bases). This CDR3 has 14 residues. The V and J ends lost 1 base and 4 bases respectively, with 10 bases between them. Germline assignment: CDR1 ENHRY and CDR2 SYGVKD. Here the CDR3 reads CAISEWGDLETQYF. For the CDR3, the DNA is TGTGCCATCAGTGAGTGGGGGGATCTAGAGACCCAGTACTTC.

This chain links TRBV19 with TRBJ2-2, with 7 nucleotides matching TRBD1. This CDR3 is built from 16 residues. Germline values: CDR1 LNHDA, CDR2 SQIVND (reference sequence). J gave up 2 bases and V 1 base, and 4 bases lay outside the gene matches. CDR3 in amino acids: CASSIAGTANTGELFF. The CDR3 DNA reads as TGTGCCAGTAGTATAGCTGGGACAGCCAACACCGGGGAGCTGTTTTTT.

The V call is TRBV6-6, the J call TRBJ2-1; 7 bases are a match to TRBD2. Germline V gene lookup returns CDR1 MNHNY and CDR2 SVGAGI (reference sequence). V lost 8 bases and J lost 9; bases outside the gene matches: 16. The CDR3 contains 15 residues. CDR3 residues: CASYRGDRRTGEQFF. DNA of the CDR3: TGTGCCAGCTACCGGGGGGACCGGAGGACGGGTGAGCAGTTCTTC.

CDR3 sequence reads: CASSLLQGNEKLFF. CDR3 bases: TGTGCCAGCAGCTTACTACAGGGAAATGAAAAACTGTTTTTT. The chain has TRBV5-8 and TRBJ1-4; tentatively, D is TRBD1 (6 bases). The germline V gene has CDR1 SGHTS and CDR2 YDEGEE. The V and J ends lost 2 bases and 5 bases respectively, with 10 bases between them. The CDR3 extends over 14 amino acids.

The chain is built from TRBV5-1 and TRBJ2-7, with 7 bases aligning to TRBD1. CDR1 SGHRS and CDR2 YFSETQ come from the germline V gene. With 5 bases clipped from V and 0 bases from J, the junction kept 11 bases outside the gene matches. This CDR3 spans 16 amino acids. Written as DNA, the CDR3 is TGCGCCAGCAGACCGCACGGACAGGCGAACTCCTACGAGCAGTACTTC. This codes for CASRPHGQANSYEQYF. The full variable domain, its missing parts supplied by reference TRBV5-1 and TRBJ2-7, is KAGVTQTPRYLIKTRGQQVTLSCSPISGHRSVSWYQQTPGQGLQFLFEYFSETQRNKGNFPGRFSGRQFSNSRSEMNVSTLELGDSALYLCASRPHGQANSYEQYFGPGTRLTVT.

This clone was seen once. The chain joins TRBV2 to TRBJ2-7, with 13 positions matching TRBD2. This CDR3 region has 15 residues. Germline V CDR1 and CDR2: SNHLY, FYNNEI. The V gene end was trimmed by 5 bases and the J gene end by 7 bases; junction bases not matched to a gene: 8. This CDR3 reads CASSFRTSGSEEQYF. The CDR3 nucleotides are TGTGCCAGCAGTTTCCGGACTAGCGGGAGTGAAGAGCAGTACTTC.

This clone came up a few times. J is TRBJ1-2 and V is TRBV12-3 or TRBV12-4; D ambiguous. V was clipped by 5 bases and J by 6 bases, with 13 bases between them. The CDR3 is made up of 13 amino acids. The CDR3 sequence is CASSPSRVDGYTF. DNA for the CDR3: TGTGCCAGCAGTCCCTCGCGTGTGGATGGCTACACCTTC.

The chain carries TRBV10-1 and TRBJ2-1; 11 positions agree with TRBD2. Germline-derived CDR1 and CDR2 are WNHNN and SYGVQD (reference sequence). V lost 1 base, J lost 10 bases, and 9 bases stayed unmatched. The CDR3 sequence is 16 residues long. The CDR3 region has the DNA TGCGCCAGCAGTGAGTGGCTAGCGGGGGGCCCCGAAGAGCAGTTCTTC. This sequence encodes CASSEWLAGGPEEQFF.

CDR3 region: CASSLAGGPYEQYF. The CDR3 bases are TGTGCCAGCAGCTTAGCGGGAGGGCCCTACGAGCAGTACTTC. The chain has TRBV7-2 and TRBJ2-7, with TRBD2 identical over 7 bases. Per germline, CDR1 SGHTA and CDR2 FQGNSA. With 0 bases clipped from V and 2 bases from J, the junction kept 1 base outside the gene matches. The CDR3 is 14 residues long.